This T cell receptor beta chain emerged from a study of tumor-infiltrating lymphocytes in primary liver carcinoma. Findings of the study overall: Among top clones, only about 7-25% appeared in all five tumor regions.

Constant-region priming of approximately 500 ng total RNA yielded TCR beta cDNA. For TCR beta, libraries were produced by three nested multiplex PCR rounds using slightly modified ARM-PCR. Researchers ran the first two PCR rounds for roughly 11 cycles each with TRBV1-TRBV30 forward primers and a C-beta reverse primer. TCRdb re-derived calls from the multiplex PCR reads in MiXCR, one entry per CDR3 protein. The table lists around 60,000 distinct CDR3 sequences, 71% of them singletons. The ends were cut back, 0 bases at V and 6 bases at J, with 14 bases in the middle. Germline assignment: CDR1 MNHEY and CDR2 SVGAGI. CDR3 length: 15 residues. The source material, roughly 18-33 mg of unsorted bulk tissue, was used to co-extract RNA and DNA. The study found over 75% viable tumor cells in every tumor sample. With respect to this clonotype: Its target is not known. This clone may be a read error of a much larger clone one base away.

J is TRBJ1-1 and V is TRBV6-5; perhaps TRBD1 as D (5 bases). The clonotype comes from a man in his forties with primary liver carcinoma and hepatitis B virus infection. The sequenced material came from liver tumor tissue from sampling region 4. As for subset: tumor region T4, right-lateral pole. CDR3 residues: CASSYSGVINAEAFF. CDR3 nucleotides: TGTGCCAGCAGTTACTCGGGGGTGATTAACGCTGAAGCTTTCTTT.